This T cell receptor beta chain originates from a study of CD8 T cells in ankylosing spondylitis. Study findings and constraints: Seemingly characteristic of ankylosing spondylitis blood was a TCR beta motif consisting of several highly homologous variants.

TCRdb analysed the 5' RACE reads with MiXCR anew, one entry per CDR3 protein. There are 500,000 to 550,000 distinct CDR3 sequences in the sample; 9.5% to 15% occur only once, and almost 7% lies in the top ten. The CDR3 is made up of 15 amino acids. Trimming cost V 4 bases and J 3 bases; bases outside gene matches: 4. In its sample, this clonotype was seen many times. What it binds is unknown. Source material: blood, either unsorted or a sorted T cell fraction (not recorded which). The chain has TRBV12-3 or TRBV12-4 and TRBJ2-3; 10 bases match TRBD2. The clonotype comes from a male donor with ankylosing spondylitis. CDR3 in DNA: TGTGCCAGCAGTTCCCTAGCGGGAGTAACAGATACGCAGTATTTT. Protein sequence: CASSSLAGVTDTQYF.